This TCR beta chain appears in the sequencing data of a study of T cells in Graves' hyperthyroidism and ophthalmopathy. Regarding the study as a whole: A model of 13 V-J pairs discriminated ophthalmopathy from stable hyperthyroidism.

RNA transcripts were the template for amplifying TCR beta CDR3 regions. The TCR CDR3 first-round RT-PCR relied on the HTBI primer set. TCRdb independently ran MiXCR on the multiplex PCR reads; one entry per CDR3 protein. Of approximately 430,000 distinct CDR3 sequences in the sample, approximately 15% were seen once. Hyperthyroidism in the patients, aged 18 to 65, was newly diagnosed and under 2 months in duration. The PBMCs were sourced from fresh peripheral blood (about 10 ml). CDR1 and CDR2 from the germline V gene are MGHRA and YSYEKL. J lost 7 bases, V lost 2 bases, and 9 bases had no gene match. The CDR3 consists of 16 residues. This clonotype is a singleton in its sample. The antigen is unknown.

The receptor comes from a woman aged 18-29 years with Graves' hyperthyroidism. This chain joins TRBV4-1 and TRBJ2-1, with 9 bases that match TRBD1. The sample comprised blood. In DNA form, the CDR3 reads TGCGCCAGCAGCCAATACCTAGGGGACAGGGTAAATGAGCAGTTCTTC. Its translation is CASSQYLGDRVNEQFF.